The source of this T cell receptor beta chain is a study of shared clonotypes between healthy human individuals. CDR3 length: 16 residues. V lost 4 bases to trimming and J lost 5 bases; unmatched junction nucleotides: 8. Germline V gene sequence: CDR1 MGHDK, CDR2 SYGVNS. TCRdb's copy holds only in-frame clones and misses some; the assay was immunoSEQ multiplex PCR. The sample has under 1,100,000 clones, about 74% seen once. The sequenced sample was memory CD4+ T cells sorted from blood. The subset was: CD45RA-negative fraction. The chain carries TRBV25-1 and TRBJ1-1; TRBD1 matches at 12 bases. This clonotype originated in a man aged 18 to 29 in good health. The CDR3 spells CASSVGQGAWDTEAFF. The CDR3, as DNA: TGTGCCAGCAGTGTGGGACAGGGGGCGTGGGATACTGAAGCTTTCTTT. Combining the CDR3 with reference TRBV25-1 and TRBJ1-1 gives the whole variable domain EADIYQTPRYLVIGTGKKITLECSQTMGHDKMYWYQQDPGMELHLIHYSYGVNSTEKGDLSSESTVSRIRTEHFPLTLESARPSHTSQYLCASSVGQGAWDTEAFFGQGTRLTVV.